The 16 T cell receptor beta chains below all came from one sample that was sequenced in a study of shared clonotypes between healthy human individuals. TCRdb's table, derived via immunoSEQ multiplex PCR, lists solely in-frame clones and lacks some. The table lists approximately 330,000 clones, around 70% of them singletons. The sample consisted of memory CD4+ T cells sorted from blood. Subset of the sample: CD45RA-negative fraction. These receptors were obtained from a man aged 30-40 years in good health.

The rearrangement joins TRBV5-1 to TRBJ2-1; 9 bases fit TRBD1. This CDR3 has 15 residues. Germline V lookup: CDR1 SGHRS, CDR2 YFSETQ. Unmatched junction bases numbered 8, after V lost 1 base and J lost 9 bases. The CDR3 DNA reads TGCGCCAGCAGCTTGATACCGGGACAGGGACTTGAGCAGTTCTTC. Translating gives CASSLIPGQGLEQFF.

This chain links TRBV5-1 with TRBJ2-5; TRBD2 is a possible D gene (5 bases). Per germline, CDR1 SGHRS and CDR2 YFSETQ. This CDR3 comprises 14 residues. V lost 3 bases, J lost 5 bases, and 14 bases lay in between. Here the CDR3 DNA reads TGCGCCAGCAGCTCGACGGGAAGAAGGGAGACCCAGTACTTC. Its translation is CASSSTGRRETQYF.

The chain links TRBV4-3 to TRBJ2-4; perhaps TRBD2 as D (5 bases). This CDR3 is 15 amino acids long. Germline assignment: CDR1 LGHNA and CDR2 YSLEER. The V end was cut by 6 bases, the J end by 3 bases, with 15 bases between. CDR3 in amino acids: CASSTRAGGKNIQYF. DNA of the CDR3: TGCGCCAGCAGTACCCGCGCGGGTGGCAAAAACATTCAGTACTTC.

The V gene is TRBV27, the J gene TRBJ2-7; TRBD2 might be the D (5 bases). CDR3 length: 12 residues. Looked up from germline, CDR1 is MNHEY and CDR2 is SMNVEV (reference sequence). Trimming removed 6 bases at V and 12 bases at J, with 18 bases between. The CDR3 nucleotides are TGTGCCAGCAGCAAATTGGACTCCTACCCGTACTTC. This sequence encodes CASSKLDSYPYF.

This clone was counted a single time. The rearrangement joins TRBV7-8 to TRBJ1-5; 8 bases are a match to TRBD1. The CDR3 spans 16 residues. The germline V gene has CDR1 SGHVS and CDR2 FQNEAQ. Trimming removed 5 bases from V and 0 bases from J; junction bases left unmatched: 6. The CDR3 DNA follows: TGTGCCAGCAGCGAGATGGACAGGGATAGCAATCAGCCCCAGCATTTT. Its protein is CASSEMDRDSNQPQHF.

The rearrangement links TRBV2 to TRBJ2-7, with D tentatively TRBD1 (6 bases). Trimming removed 8 bases from V and 1 base from J, with 15 bases in between. The CDR3 consists of 14 residues. The germline V gene encodes CDR1 SNHLY and CDR2 FYNNEI. The CDR3 spells CASAKQGRSYEQYF. The DNA of the CDR3 is TGTGCCAGCGCGAAACAGGGAAGGTCCTACGAGCAGTACTTC.

V gene TRBV5-1 combines with J gene TRBJ1-4; D unresolved. This CDR3 has 14 residues. Looked up from germline, CDR1 is SGHRS and CDR2 is YFSETQ. V lost 5 bases, J lost 8 bases, and 16 bases lay in between. CDR3 sequence (DNA): TGCGCCAGCAGTTTAGACACGGGAGGAGAAAAACTGTTTTTT. Its translation: CASSLDTGGEKLFF.

This clone appeared a few times. This chain uses TRBV9 with TRBJ2-3, with D possibly TRBD1 on 7 matching bases. CDR1 SGDLS and CDR2 YYNGEE come from the germline V gene. CDR3 length: 17 residues. Trimming stripped 0 bases from V and 2 bases from J, with 16 bases between. In nucleotides, the CDR3 is TGTGCCAGCAGCGTAGAGGCAGGGGGGATCTACACAGATACGCAGTATTTT. It is translated as CASSVEAGGIYTDTQYF.

V is TRBV7-9 and J is TRBJ1-5; 9 bases fit TRBD1. The CDR3 covers 15 residues. Germline values: CDR1 SEHNR, CDR2 FQNEAQ (reference sequence). V lost 4 bases to trimming and J lost 6 bases; unmatched junction nucleotides: 7. The CDR3 region is CASSWTGAVGQPQHF. The CDR3 DNA reads TGTGCCAGCAGCTGGACAGGGGCGGTCGGTCAGCCCCAGCATTTT.

This clone was seen a handful of times. The chain carries TRBV11-2 and TRBJ2-1; perhaps TRBD2 as D (6 bases). The V gene's germline CDR1 is SGHAT and CDR2 FQNNGV. This CDR3 has 13 residues. V dropped 7 bases and J dropped 2 bases, with 9 bases sitting between them. CDR3 coding DNA: TGTGCCAGCAAGAGGGAGGCCTACAATGAGCAGTTCTTC. It specifies CASKREAYNEQFF.

This clone appeared once. Other DNA sequences in this sample translate to the same CDR3. V is TRBV20-1 and J is TRBJ2-5; D perhaps matches TRBD2 (5 bases). The CDR3 length is 11 residues. CDR1 and CDR2 (germline): DFQATT, SNEGSKA (reference sequence). V was clipped by 6 bases and J by 5 bases, with 10 bases between them. The CDR3 protein is CSARTGETQYF. In DNA, the CDR3 is TGCAGTGCCCGGACGGGGGAGACCCAGTACTTC.

Notes on this clone: In the same sample, other DNA sequences code for this CDR3. The J gene is TRBJ2-7, the V gene TRBV7-2, with TRBD1 as a possible D gene (6 bases). CDR3 size: 13 residues. Per the germline V gene, CDR1 is SGHTA and CDR2 is FQGNSA. Trimming stripped 5 bases from V and 5 bases from J, with 13 bases between. The CDR3 sequence: CASSLDRTDEQYF. The CDR3 nucleotides read TGTGCCAGCAGCCTAGACAGGACTGACGAGCAGTACTTC.

V gene TRBV29-1 combines with J gene TRBJ2-3; D call uncertain. Germline CDR1 reads SQVTM; CDR2 reads ANQGSEA. The CDR3 length is 15 residues. Trimming took off 7 bases at V and 2 bases at J, with 19 bases between the two ends. The CDR3 loop reads CSALGFRAFTDTQYF. For the CDR3, the DNA is TGCAGCGCCCTCGGGTTTAGGGCTTTCACAGATACGCAGTATTTT.

The CDR3 is CAWNTGTSPLHF. Here the CDR3 DNA reads TGTGCCTGGAATACAGGGACCTCTCCCCTCCACTTT. The chain has TRBV30 and TRBJ1-6, with D possibly matching TRBD1 (6 bases). V was cut by 4 bases and J by 13 bases, with 14 bases left in between. Germline V CDR1 and CDR2: GTSNPN, SVGIG (reference sequence). The CDR3 loop spans 12 amino acids.

This chain connects TRBV7-8 to TRBJ1-1, with TRBD1 identical over 7 bases. The trim removed 11 bases at V and 5 bases at J, leaving 14 bases unmatched. This CDR3 contains 14 residues. CDR1 and CDR2 (germline): SGHVS, FQNEAQ. CDR3 sequence: CASRRRTGGTEAFF. In nucleotides, the CDR3 is TGTGCCTCAAGACGTCGGACAGGCGGTACTGAAGCTTTCTTT.

The V and J genes are TRBV5-1 and TRBJ1-2; D is uncertain. Germline CDR1 SGHRS, CDR2 YFSETQ. The germline V and J ends were trimmed by 7 bases and 3 bases, with 13 bases remaining between them. This CDR3 contains 13 residues. For the CDR3, the DNA is TGCGCCAGCGCCCGACTTACCCACTATGGCTACACCTTC. It encodes CASARLTHYGYTF.